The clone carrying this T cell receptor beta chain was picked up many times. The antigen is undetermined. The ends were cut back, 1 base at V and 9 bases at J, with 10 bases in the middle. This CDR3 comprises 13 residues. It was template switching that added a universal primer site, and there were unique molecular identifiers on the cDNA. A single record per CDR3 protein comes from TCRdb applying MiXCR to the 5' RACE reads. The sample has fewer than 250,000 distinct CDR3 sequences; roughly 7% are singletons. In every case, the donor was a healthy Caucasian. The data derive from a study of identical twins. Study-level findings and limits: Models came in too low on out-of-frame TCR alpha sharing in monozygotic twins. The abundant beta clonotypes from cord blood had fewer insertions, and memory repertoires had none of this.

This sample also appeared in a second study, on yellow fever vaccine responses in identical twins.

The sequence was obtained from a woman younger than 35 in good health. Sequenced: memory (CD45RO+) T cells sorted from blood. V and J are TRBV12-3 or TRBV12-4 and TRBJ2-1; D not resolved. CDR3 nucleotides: TGTGCCAGCAGTTTAGGGCCGGCAACTGAGCAGTTCTTC. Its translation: CASSLGPATEQFF.